These 23 T cell receptor beta chains originate from one sample sequenced in a study of immune characterization of retroperitoneal liposarcoma. TCRdb itself ran the PCR reads through MiXCR, one entry per CDR3 protein. The sample consists of 7,000 to 8,000 distinct CDR3 sequences, roughly 29% of them appearing once. The specimen was blood. The receptors come from a male donor with retroperitoneal liposarcoma.

The rearrangement links TRBV6-8 to TRBJ2-2, with D perhaps assigned TRBD1 or TRBD2 (5 bases each). The CDR3 covers 13 residues. Trimming took off 8 bases at V and 7 bases at J, with 14 bases between the two ends. Germline V gene sequence: CDR1 MNHGY, CDR2 SAAAGT. CDR3 coding DNA: TGTGCCAGCGGGGCTGACCGGGGCGGGGAGCTGTTTTTT. Translation gives CASGADRGGELFF.

A few counts support this clonotype. A read error may explain this, as a much larger clone is one base away. V and J are TRBV6-1 and TRBJ2-1, with 8 bases lining up with TRBD2. The CDR3 is 15 residues long. Germline V gene sequence: CDR1 MNHNS, CDR2 SASEGT. Losses at the gene ends were 6 bases for V and 13 bases for J; bases not matched to a gene: 17. CDR3 nucleotides: TGTGCCAGCAGACCGGGACTAGTGGACAAAGAGACCCAGTTCTTC. Residues: CASRPGLVDKETQFF.

This clonotype was detected once. The chain uses TRBV6-1 and TRBJ2-1; D remains unclear. Germline loops: CDR1 MNHNS, CDR2 SASEGT. The V end was cut by 8 bases, the J end by 7 bases, with 12 bases between. The CDR3 is 12 residues long. In nucleotides, the CDR3 is TGTGCCAGCGTGAGAGTCGGGAATGAGCAGTTCTTC. The encoded protein is CASVRVGNEQFF.

This clonotype was detected once. The gene calls are TRBV30 and TRBJ2-5; 8 nucleotides agree with TRBD2. V dropped 2 bases and J dropped 4; count of bases not matched to a gene: 9. Germline V gene data show CDR1 as GTSNPN and CDR2 as SVGIG (reference sequence). The CDR3 length is 15 residues. The CDR3 sequence is CAWSFGTRGGETQYF. CDR3 bases: TGTGCCTGGAGTTTCGGGACTAGGGGGGGAGAGACCCAGTACTTC.

The chain uses TRBV27 and TRBJ2-1, with TRBD2 identical over 8 bases. CDR3 length: 20 residues. The V gene's germline CDR1 is MNHEY and CDR2 SMNVEV (reference sequence). Trimming took 5 bases from V and 10 from J; bases not matched to a gene: 28. As DNA, the CDR3 is TGTGCCAGCAGTCCAAGATTCAGGGTCGTGGCGGGAGGCATGGTGGAGGAGCAGTTCTTC. Translation: CASSPRFRVVAGGMVEEQFF.

This chain joins TRBV10-1 and TRBJ2-1, with D unclear. Germline CDR1 WNHNN, CDR2 SYGVQD (reference sequence). V lost 3 bases, J lost 10 bases, and 10 bases lay in between. The CDR3 covers 12 residues. The CDR3 here is CASSDPDVEQFF. The CDR3 bases are TGCGCCAGCAGTGATCCGGATGTGGAGCAGTTCTTC.

This clonotype was found a few times. This rearrangement joins TRBV5-6 to TRBJ2-1; possibly TRBD2 for D (6 bases). The ends were cut back, 2 bases at V and 0 bases at J, with 15 bases in the middle. CDR1 SGHDT and CDR2 YYEEEE come from the germline V gene. The CDR3 runs to 17 residues. Here the CDR3 reads CASSFIGGLSSYNEQFF. CDR3 nucleotides: TGTGCCAGCAGCTTCATTGGAGGGCTGAGCTCCTACAATGAGCAGTTCTTC.

DNA of the CDR3: TGCGCCAGCAGCCCACCCACTAGCACAGATACGCAGTATTTT. This encodes CASSPPTSTDTQYF. The rearrangement joins TRBV5-1 to TRBJ2-3; the D is unclear. Trimming removed 4 bases at V and 0 bases at J, with 9 bases between. Germline V CDR1 and CDR2: SGHRS, YFSETQ. The CDR3 loop spans 14 amino acids.

Only one count was recorded for this clonotype. The CDR3 sequence is CASVRPASNEQFF. In DNA, the CDR3 is TGTGCCAGCGTGAGACCAGCTTCCAATGAGCAGTTCTTC. The chain couples TRBV6-5 to TRBJ2-1, with no clear D. The germline CDR1 and CDR2 sequences are MNHEY and SVGAGI. The CDR3 runs 13 residues. Trimming stripped 8 bases from V and 6 bases from J, with 14 bases between.

This clonotype is medium-sized within its sample. The CDR3 region is CASSEITAWEFF. The CDR3 coding sequence is TGTGCCAGCAGTGAAATAACCGCATGGGAGTTCTTC. V usage is TRBV6-1 and J usage is TRBJ2-1; D unresolved. The CDR3 is 12 residues long. V lost 2 bases and J lost 14, with 13 bases in between. Looked up from germline, CDR1 is MNHNS and CDR2 is SASEGT.

V gene TRBV6-1 combines with J gene TRBJ2-4; 8 bases match TRBD1. Gene TRBJ2-7 matches the end of the DNA better, so the J call may be wrong. This CDR3 is 15 amino acids long. Per germline, CDR1 MNHNS and CDR2 SASEGT. The CDR3 region is CASSEGRQGANEQYF. The DNA for the CDR3 is TGTGCCAGCAGTGAAGGTCGGCAGGGGGCCAACGAGCAGTACTTC.

The genes are TRBV6-1 and TRBJ2-1; no definite D call. V was shortened by 5 bases and J by 0 bases, with 8 bases between the two germline ends. From germline, CDR1 is MNHNS and CDR2 SASEGT. This CDR3 spans 14 amino acids. The CDR3 nucleotides are TGTGCCAGCAGTCACATGAGCTCCTACAATGAGCAGTTCTTC. Translation gives CASSHMSSYNEQFF.

J is TRBJ1-3 and V is TRBV5-1; 7 nucleotides align to TRBD1. In germline, CDR1 is SGHRS, CDR2 YFSETQ. The V gene end was trimmed by 1 base and the J gene end by 2 bases; junction bases not matched to a gene: 9. The CDR3 consists of 17 residues. CDR3 DNA sequence: TGCGCCAGCAGCTTGTCCCCCTCGACAGGGACTGGAAACACCATATATTTT. Translated: CASSLSPSTGTGNTIYF. The variable domain in full, with the rest retrieved from reference TRBV5-1 and TRBJ1-3, is KAGVTQTPRYLIKTRGQQVTLSCSPISGHRSVSWYQQTPGQGLQFLFEYFSETQRNKGNFPGRFSGRQFSNSRSEMNVSTLELGDSALYLCASSLSPSTGTGNTIYFGEGSWLTVV.

A few counts support this clonotype. V gene TRBV7-8 combines with J gene TRBJ2-5; 11 bases align to TRBD1. The tail of the sequence fits TRBJ2-7 better, so the J call may be wrong. The CDR3 totals 16 residues. The germline gives CDR1 SGHVS, CDR2 FQNEAQ. The CDR3 region is CASSSGTGGTSYEQYF. The CDR3 coding sequence is TGTGCCAGCAGCTCCGGGACAGGGGGAACCTCGTACGAGCAGTACTTC.

V usage is TRBV7-8 and J usage is TRBJ2-2; TRBD2 might be the D (6 bases). The CDR3 is 13 residues long. V lost 5 bases, J lost 7 bases, and 11 bases lay in between. Per germline, CDR1 SGHVS and CDR2 FQNEAQ. The CDR3 here is CASSGRRDGELFF. CDR3 in DNA: TGTGCCAGCAGCGGAAGGCGGGACGGGGAGCTGTTTTTT.

This clonotype has just a few counts. The V call is TRBV6-1, the J call TRBJ2-1, with TRBD1 identical over 9 bases. Germline lookup yields CDR1 MNHNS and CDR2 SASEGT. The CDR3 covers 16 residues. J lost 10 bases, V lost 6 bases, and 16 bases had no gene match. The CDR3 DNA reads as TGTGCCAGCAGGAGGGGGACAGGGCCGTCTCAATTCGAGCAGTTCTTC. Protein: CASRRGTGPSQFEQFF.

The chain is built from TRBV12-3 or TRBV12-4 and TRBJ2-2, with TRBD2 matching 7 bases. The CDR3 is 14 amino acids. V lost 6 bases, J lost 5 bases, and 6 bases stayed unmatched. As DNA, the CDR3 is TGTGCCAGCAGGAAGACTAGCTCGACCGGGGAGCTGTTTTTT. Residues: CASRKTSSTGELFF.

The genes are TRBV7-7 and TRBJ1-6; D unresolved. The CDR3 totals 9 residues. Germline CDR1 reads SSHAT; CDR2 reads FNYEAQ (reference sequence). CDR3 DNA sequence: TGTGCTATTAATTCACCCCTCCACTTT. This codes for CAINSPLHF.

This clonotype is categorized as medium-sized. The V call is TRBV6-1, the J call TRBJ1-1; D is unresolved. Trimming took off 1 base at V and 1 base at J, with 10 bases between the two ends. Germline V gene lookup returns CDR1 MNHNS and CDR2 SASEGT. The CDR3 is 15 amino acids. As DNA, the CDR3 is TGTGCCAGCAGTGAAGGTAGACTCACGAACACTGAAGCTTTCTTT. This sequence encodes CASSEGRLTNTEAFF.

Many counts were recorded for this clonotype. The gene calls are TRBV5-1 and TRBJ2-3; D remains ambiguous. This CDR3 is 16 amino acids long. CDR1 is SGHRS, CDR2 YFSETQ, per germline. The ends were cut back, 0 bases at V and 0 bases at J, with 11 bases in the middle. For the CDR3, the DNA is TGCGCCAGCAGCTTGGCCAGGTTTGCTAGCACAGATACGCAGTATTTT. Translating gives CASSLARFASTDTQYF.

This rearrangement joins TRBV20-1 to TRBJ2-1; 15 nucleotides match TRBD2. CDR3 length equals 16 residues. The V segment lost 3 bases and the J segment 7 bases; nucleotides outside the gene matches: 7. Germline values: CDR1 DFQATT, CDR2 SNEGSKA (reference sequence). The CDR3 is CSASNAGTSGRNEQFF. The CDR3 nucleotides read TGCAGTGCTAGTAACGCCGGGACTAGCGGGAGGAATGAGCAGTTCTTC.

This clonotype is medium-sized (0.01 to 0.1%). The chain is built from TRBV6-1 and TRBJ2-2; 10 positions match TRBD1. This CDR3 comprises 16 residues. With 7 bases clipped from V and 7 bases from J, the junction kept 12 bases outside the gene matches. Germline-derived CDR1 and CDR2 are MNHNS and SASEGT. This chain's CDR3 is CASKEWGTGVLGELFF. The CDR3 bases are TGTGCCAGCAAAGAATGGGGGACAGGGGTCCTCGGGGAGCTGTTTTTT.

The V gene is TRBV4-1, the J gene TRBJ2-3; 14 bases are shared with TRBD2. This CDR3 contains 18 residues. After removal of 3 bases from V and 0 bases from J, the junction contained 5 bases not matched to a gene. CDR1 and CDR2 from the germline V gene are MGHRA and YSYEKL. This chain's CDR3 is CASSQRTSGRPSTDTQYF. In DNA, the CDR3 is TGCGCCAGCAGCCAGAGGACTAGCGGGAGGCCTAGCACAGATACGCAGTATTTT.